Reported below is one T cell receptor beta chain. Some clones are missing from TCRdb's copy, which holds only in-frame ones; the method was immunoSEQ multiplex PCR. The table has more than 400,000 clones, about 72% seen once. The germline CDR1 and CDR2 sequences are MRHNA and SNTAGT. Trimming removed 5 bases from V and 5 bases from J, with 11 bases in between. This CDR3 comprises 13 residues. Donation came from healthy HIV-negative adults that had no recent acute infections or vaccinations. This sample is part of a study of shared clonotypes between healthy human individuals. The TCR sequence derives from a woman aged 40 to 50 in good health. Some clones in this sample may be carry-over from other donors' samples. Sequencing input: PBMCs. The chain links TRBV6-4 to TRBJ2-3; D not resolved. CDR3 in amino acids: CASSLQRLDTQYF. CDR3 coding DNA: TGTGCCAGCAGTCTTCAACGGTTAGATACGCAGTATTTT.